The 12 T cell receptor beta chains presented below share a single source sample, sequenced in a study of blood T cell repertoires in COVID-19. Measured with immunoSEQ multiplex PCR; TCRdb has only the in-frame clones, and not every one. The repertoire has about 310,000 clones, roughly 90% of them found once; the top ten carry roughly a tenth. Input material: PBMCs or T cells enriched from blood (not recorded which). The receptors were sampled from a woman aged 25 to 39 who had recovered from COVID-19.

V gene TRBV3-1 (or the pseudogene TRBV3-2) combines with J gene TRBJ2-3, with D possibly matching TRBD2 (6 bases). This CDR3 contains 17 residues. V gave up 1 base and J gave up 3 bases, with 17 bases separating them. In germline, CDR1 is LGHDT, CDR2 YNNKEL (reference sequence). CDR3 sequence: CASSQGGVVIGTDTQYF. The CDR3 DNA reads as TGTGCCAGCAGCCAAGGGGGGGTGGTGATTGGTACAGATACGCAGTATTTT.

The chain uses TRBV18 and TRBJ1-5, with 7 nucleotides matching TRBD1. Looked up from germline, CDR1 is KGHSH and CDR2 is LQKENI. V was pared by 3 bases and J by 7 bases, with 15 bases of the junction left unmatched. This CDR3 comprises 17 residues. CDR3 residues: CASSPSLHRGRGQPQHF. CDR3 in DNA: TGTGCCAGCTCACCTAGCCTTCACAGGGGCCGGGGGCAGCCCCAGCATTTT.

This chain joins TRBV5-4 and TRBJ2-5, with D possibly TRBD2 on 5 matching bases. Germline V gene lookup returns CDR1 SGHNT and CDR2 YYREEE (reference sequence). The length of the CDR3 is 14 residues. The V end lost 2 bases, the J end lost 7 bases, and 15 bases lay between the germline ends. CDR3 sequence (DNA): TGTGCCAGCAGCTTTACTAGTGCCTATGGGACCCAGTACTTC. This encodes CASSFTSAYGTQYF.

The V call is TRBV6-5, the J call TRBJ2-3; TRBD1 is a possible D gene (6 bases). CDR1 is MNHEY and CDR2 is SVGAGI in the germline V gene. The CDR3 consists of 14 residues. Trimming pared 8 bases from V and 9 bases from J, leaving 21 bases between. CDR3: CASGMTGLIDTQYF. The DNA of the CDR3 is TGTGCCAGCGGAATGACAGGTCTGATCGACACGCAGTATTTT.

The chain joins TRBV19 to TRBJ1-5; D gene uncertain. The CDR3 contains 16 residues. Germline CDR1 and CDR2: LNHDA and SQIVND (reference sequence). V was trimmed by 7 bases and J by 6 bases, leaving 22 bases between them. CDR3 loop: CASNPWGGKLTQPQHF. The CDR3 coding sequence is TGTGCCAGTAATCCTTGGGGAGGGAAACTAACTCAGCCCCAGCATTTT. The full variable domain, with the rest looked up from reference TRBV19 and TRBJ1-5, is DGGITQSPKYLFRKEGQNVTLSCEQNLNHDAMYWYRQDPGQGLRLIYYSQIVNDFQKGDIAEGYSVSREKKESFPLTVTSAQKNPTAFYLCASNPWGGKLTQPQHFGDGTRLSIL.

The chain combines TRBV24-1 with TRBJ2-5, with 11 nucleotides matching TRBD1. With 5 bases clipped from V and 5 bases from J, the junction kept 6 bases outside the gene matches. This CDR3 comprises 15 residues. Germline CDR1 is KGHDR and CDR2 is SFDVKD. CDR3 in DNA: TGTGCCACCAGTGCCAGGACAGGGGGCCGGGAGACCCAGTACTTC. This sequence encodes CATSARTGGRETQYF.

This rearrangement joins TRBV4-1 to TRBJ1-2; 8 positions match TRBD1. Germline trimming cut 6 bases from V and 0 bases from J; bases unmatched to any gene: 6. CDR1 is MGHRA and CDR2 is YSYEKL in the germline V gene. CDR3 length: 15 residues. The CDR3 nucleotides are TGCGCCAGCAGGGGAGGACAGGGACCTAACTATGGCTACACCTTC. Encoded protein: CASRGGQGPNYGYTF.

This chain connects TRBV4-1 to TRBJ2-7; TRBD2 is a possible D gene (5 bases). V lost 0 bases, J lost 2 bases, and 17 bases lay in between. Germline values: CDR1 MGHRA, CDR2 YSYEKL. This CDR3 has 17 residues. The CDR3 DNA sequence: TGCGCCAGCAGCCAAGATCCTAATAGCGCAAATACCTACGAGCAGTACTTC. Translation gives CASSQDPNSANTYEQYF.

Written as DNA, the CDR3 is TGTGCCAGCAGCGAGGGACTAGCGGGTTCTGGCACAGATACGCAGTATTTT. Protein sequence: CASSEGLAGSGTDTQYF. The gene calls are TRBV11-2 and TRBJ2-3; 12 bases fit TRBD2. Germline V CDR1 and CDR2: SGHAT, FQNNGV. V dropped 5 bases and J dropped 1; count of bases not matched to a gene: 7. The CDR3 is made up of 17 amino acids.

A few counts support this clone. V gene TRBV5-4 combines with J gene TRBJ2-1, with 14 bases lining up with TRBD2. Germline CDR1 and CDR2: SGHNT and YYREEE (reference sequence). With 2 bases clipped from V and 12 bases from J, the junction kept 7 bases outside the gene matches. This CDR3 spans 15 amino acids. CDR3 nucleotides: TGTGCCAGCAGCTTACGACTAGCGGGAGGGGAATGGCAGTTCTTC. Translating gives CASSLRLAGGEWQFF.

The rearrangement joins TRBV7-9 to TRBJ1-2; D not resolved. Germline V gene data show CDR1 as SEHNR and CDR2 as FQNEAQ (reference sequence). Trimming took off 5 bases at V and 5 bases at J, with 15 bases between the two ends. This CDR3 contains 14 residues. The DNA for the CDR3 is TGTGCCAGCAGCGGAGATGCACCATCTTATGGCTACACCTTC. Protein: CASSGDAPSYGYTF.

Notes on this clone: At one end the junction does not follow the germline gene, possibly because of a read error. The chain couples TRBV6-5 to TRBJ2-3; 9 bases fit TRBD1. The germline gives CDR1 MNHEY, CDR2 SVGAGI. CDR3 length: 11 residues. The CDR3 loop is CASSLTGGRHF. As DNA, the CDR3 is TGTGCCAGCAGCCTCACAGGGGGCAGGCATTTT.